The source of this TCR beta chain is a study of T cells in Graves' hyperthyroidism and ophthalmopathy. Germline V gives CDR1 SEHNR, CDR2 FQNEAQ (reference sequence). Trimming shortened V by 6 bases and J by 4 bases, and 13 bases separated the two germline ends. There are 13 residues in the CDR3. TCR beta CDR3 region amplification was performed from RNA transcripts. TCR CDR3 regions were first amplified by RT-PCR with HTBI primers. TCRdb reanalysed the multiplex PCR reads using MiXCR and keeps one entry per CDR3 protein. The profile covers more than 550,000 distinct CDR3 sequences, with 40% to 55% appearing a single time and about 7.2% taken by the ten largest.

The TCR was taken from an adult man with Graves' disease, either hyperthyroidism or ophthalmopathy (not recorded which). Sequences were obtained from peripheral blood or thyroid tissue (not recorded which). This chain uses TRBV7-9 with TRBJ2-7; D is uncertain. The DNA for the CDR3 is TGTGCCAGCAGTTTTAGGATATGGTACGAGCAGTACTTC. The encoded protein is CASSFRIWYEQYF.